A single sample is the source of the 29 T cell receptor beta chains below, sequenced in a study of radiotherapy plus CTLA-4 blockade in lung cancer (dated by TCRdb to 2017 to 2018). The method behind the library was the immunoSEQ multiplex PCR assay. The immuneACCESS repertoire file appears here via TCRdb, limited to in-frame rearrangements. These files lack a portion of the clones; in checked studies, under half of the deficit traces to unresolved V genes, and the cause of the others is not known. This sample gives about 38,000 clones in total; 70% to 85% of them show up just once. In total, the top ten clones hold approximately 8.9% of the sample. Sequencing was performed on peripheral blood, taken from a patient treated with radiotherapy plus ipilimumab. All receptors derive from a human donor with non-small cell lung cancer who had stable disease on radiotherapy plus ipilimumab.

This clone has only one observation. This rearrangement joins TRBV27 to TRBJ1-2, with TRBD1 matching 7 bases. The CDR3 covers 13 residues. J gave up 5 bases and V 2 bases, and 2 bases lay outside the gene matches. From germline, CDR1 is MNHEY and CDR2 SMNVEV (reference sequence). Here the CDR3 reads CASSLTGAYGYTF. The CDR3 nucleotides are TGTGCCAGCAGTTTAACAGGGGCTTATGGCTACACCTTC.

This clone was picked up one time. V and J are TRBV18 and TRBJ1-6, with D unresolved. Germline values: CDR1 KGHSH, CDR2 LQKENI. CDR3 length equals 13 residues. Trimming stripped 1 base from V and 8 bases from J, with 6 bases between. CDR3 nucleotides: TGTGCCAGCTCACCACAGACCGATTCACCCCTCCACTTT. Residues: CASSPQTDSPLHF.

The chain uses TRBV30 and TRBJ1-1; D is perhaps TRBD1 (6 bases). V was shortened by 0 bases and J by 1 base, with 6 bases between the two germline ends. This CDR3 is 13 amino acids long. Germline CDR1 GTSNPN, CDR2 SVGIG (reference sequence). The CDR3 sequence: CAWSVGGNTEAFF. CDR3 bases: TGTGCCTGGAGTGTAGGGGGGAACACTGAAGCTTTCTTT.

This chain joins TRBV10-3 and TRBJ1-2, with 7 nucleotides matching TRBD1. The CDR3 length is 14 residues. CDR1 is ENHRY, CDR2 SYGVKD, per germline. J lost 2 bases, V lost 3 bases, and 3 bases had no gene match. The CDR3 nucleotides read TGTGCCATCAGTGAACAGGGGAACAACTATGGCTACACCTTC. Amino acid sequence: CAISEQGNNYGYTF.

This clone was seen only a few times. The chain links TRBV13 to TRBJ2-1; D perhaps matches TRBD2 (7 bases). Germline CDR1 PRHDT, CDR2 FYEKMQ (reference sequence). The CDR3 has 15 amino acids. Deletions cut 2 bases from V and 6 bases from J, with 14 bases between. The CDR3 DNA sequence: TGTGCCAGCAGCTTAAAGGCGGGGGCCGTCAATGAGCAGTTCTTC. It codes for CASSLKAGAVNEQFF.

The CDR3 sequence is CASSEGGTTEQFF. DNA of the CDR3: TGCGCCAGCAGTGAGGGTGGGACAACTGAGCAGTTCTTC. The rearrangement joins TRBV10-1 to TRBJ2-1; perhaps TRBD1 as D (6 bases). The CDR3 totals 13 residues. Trimming shortened V by 2 bases and J by 9 bases, and 11 bases separated the two germline ends. The germline V gene encodes CDR1 WNHNN and CDR2 SYGVQD (reference sequence).

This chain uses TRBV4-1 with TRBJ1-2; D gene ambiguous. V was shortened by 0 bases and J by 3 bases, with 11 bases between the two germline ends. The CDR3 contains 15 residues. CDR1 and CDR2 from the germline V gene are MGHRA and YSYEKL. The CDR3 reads CASSQDGKGYYGYTF. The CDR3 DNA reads TGCGCCAGCAGCCAAGATGGAAAGGGCTACTATGGCTACACCTTC.

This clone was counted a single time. CDR3 DNA: TGCGCCAGCAGCCGAACCGAGGGGAACACCGGGGAGCTGTTTTTT. Protein product: CASSRTEGNTGELFF. This sequence joins TRBV4-3 and TRBJ2-2; a weak D match, TRBD2 (5 bases). The CDR3 extends over 15 amino acids. V shed 4 bases and J shed 1 base, with 10 bases lying between them. Looked up from germline, CDR1 is LGHNA and CDR2 is YSLEER.

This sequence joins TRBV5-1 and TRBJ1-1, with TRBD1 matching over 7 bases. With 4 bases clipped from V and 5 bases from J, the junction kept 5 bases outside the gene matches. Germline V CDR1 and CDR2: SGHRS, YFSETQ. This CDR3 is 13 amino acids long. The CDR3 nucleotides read TGCGCCAGCAGCGCCCGGGACAGTACTGAAGCTTTCTTT. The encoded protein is CASSARDSTEAFF.

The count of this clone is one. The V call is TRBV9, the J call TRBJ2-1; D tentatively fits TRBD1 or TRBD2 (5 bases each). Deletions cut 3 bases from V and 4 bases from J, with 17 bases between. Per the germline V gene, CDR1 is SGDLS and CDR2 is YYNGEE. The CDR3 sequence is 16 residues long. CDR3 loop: CASSGLVSGTYNEQFF. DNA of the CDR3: TGTGCCAGCAGCGGCTTAGTATCCGGGACGTACAATGAGCAGTTCTTC.

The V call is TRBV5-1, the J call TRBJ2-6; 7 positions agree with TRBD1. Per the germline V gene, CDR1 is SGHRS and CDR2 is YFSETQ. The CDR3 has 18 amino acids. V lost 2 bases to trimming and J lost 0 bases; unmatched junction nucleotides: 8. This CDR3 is CASSFRQGTSSGANVLTF. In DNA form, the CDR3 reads TGCGCCAGCAGCTTCCGACAGGGTACGAGCTCTGGGGCCAACGTCCTGACTTTC.

CDR3 residues: CAISYGLGGTDTQYF. Here the CDR3 DNA reads TGTGCCATCAGTTACGGACTAGGGGGCACAGATACGCAGTATTTT. The genes are TRBV10-3 and TRBJ2-3; 7 bases line up with TRBD2. This CDR3 comprises 15 residues. The V gene end was trimmed by 5 bases and the J gene end by 1 base; junction bases not matched to a gene: 6. Germline V gives CDR1 ENHRY, CDR2 SYGVKD.

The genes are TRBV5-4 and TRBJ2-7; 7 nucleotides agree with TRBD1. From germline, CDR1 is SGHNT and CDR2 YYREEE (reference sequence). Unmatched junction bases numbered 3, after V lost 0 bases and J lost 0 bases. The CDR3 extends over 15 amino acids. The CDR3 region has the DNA TGTGCCAGCAGCTTGGCCTCAGGGGGCTCCTACGAGCAGTACTTC. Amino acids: CASSLASGGSYEQYF.

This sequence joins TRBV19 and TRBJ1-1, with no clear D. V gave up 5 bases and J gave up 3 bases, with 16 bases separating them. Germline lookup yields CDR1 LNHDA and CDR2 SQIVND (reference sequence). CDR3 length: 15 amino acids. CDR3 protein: CASSGSGGLHTEAFF. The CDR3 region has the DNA TGTGCCAGTAGTGGCTCGGGAGGCCTACACACTGAAGCTTTCTTT.

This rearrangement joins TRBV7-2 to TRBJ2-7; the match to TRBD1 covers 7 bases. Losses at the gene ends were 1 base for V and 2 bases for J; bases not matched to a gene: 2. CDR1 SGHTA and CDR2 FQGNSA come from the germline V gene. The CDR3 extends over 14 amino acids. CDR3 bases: TGTGCCAGCAGCTTAGGTCAGGGGGCCTACGAGCAGTACTTC. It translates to CASSLGQGAYEQYF. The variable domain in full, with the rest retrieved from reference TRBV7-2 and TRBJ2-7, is GAGVSQSPSNKVTEKGKDVELRCDPISGHTALYWYRQSLGQGLEFLIYFQGNSAPDKSGLPSDRFSAERTGGSVSTLTIQRTQQEDSAVYLCASSLGQGAYEQYFGPGTRLTVT.

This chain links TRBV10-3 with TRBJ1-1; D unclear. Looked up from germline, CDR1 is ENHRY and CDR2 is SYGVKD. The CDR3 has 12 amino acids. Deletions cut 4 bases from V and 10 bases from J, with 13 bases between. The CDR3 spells CAISGGEVGAFF. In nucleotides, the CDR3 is TGTGCCATCAGTGGCGGGGAAGTCGGAGCTTTCTTT.

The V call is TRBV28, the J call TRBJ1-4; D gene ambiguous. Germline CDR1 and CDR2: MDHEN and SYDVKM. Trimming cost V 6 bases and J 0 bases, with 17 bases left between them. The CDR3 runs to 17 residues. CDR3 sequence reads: CASSPWRGESTNEKLFF. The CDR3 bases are TGTGCCAGCAGCCCGTGGCGGGGAGAGTCAACTAATGAAAAACTGTTTTTT.

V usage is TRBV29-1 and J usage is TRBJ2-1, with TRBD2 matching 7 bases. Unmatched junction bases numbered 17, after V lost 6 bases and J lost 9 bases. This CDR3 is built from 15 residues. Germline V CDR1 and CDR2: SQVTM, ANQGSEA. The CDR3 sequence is CSVGGGLSSVGEQFF. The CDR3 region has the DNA TGCAGCGTGGGGGGGGGACTCTCTTCGGTTGGTGAGCAGTTCTTC.

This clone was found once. The chain's CDR3 is CASSFQTGELFF. The CDR3 nucleotides are TGTGCCAGCAGCTTCCAGACCGGGGAGCTGTTTTTT. This sequence joins TRBV11-3 and TRBJ2-2; D uncertain. Germline V gene lookup returns CDR1 SGHNT and CDR2 YENEEA. The CDR3 is 12 residues long. Trimming removed 3 bases from V and 5 bases from J, with 4 bases in between.

CDR3 region: CASSSRQGWYNEQFF. CDR3 coding DNA: TGTGCCAGCAGTTCCCGACAGGGGTGGTACAATGAGCAGTTCTTC. This chain links TRBV27 with TRBJ2-1; 8 bases line up with TRBD1. Germline values: CDR1 MNHEY, CDR2 SMNVEV (reference sequence). The CDR3 runs 15 residues. After removal of 4 bases from V and 4 bases from J, the junction contained 6 bases not matched to a gene.

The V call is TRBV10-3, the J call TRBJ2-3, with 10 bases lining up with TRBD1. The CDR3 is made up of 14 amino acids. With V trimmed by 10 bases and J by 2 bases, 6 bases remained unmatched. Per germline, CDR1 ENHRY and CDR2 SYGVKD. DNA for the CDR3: TGTGCCACCCGGACAGGGGGGGTCACAGATACGCAGTATTTT. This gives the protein CATRTGGVTDTQYF.

Written as DNA, the CDR3 is TGTGCCAGCAGGAGCCAGGGGGCTTTGGGTGGCTACACCTTC. It encodes CASRSQGALGGYTF. This sequence joins TRBV6-5 and TRBJ1-2, with 8 bases identical to TRBD1. The length of the CDR3 is 14 residues. CDR1 is MNHEY, CDR2 SVGAGI, per germline. The J segment lost 7 bases and the V segment lost 6 bases, leaving 10 bases of the junction unmatched.

The DNA for the CDR3 is TGCGCCAGCAGCGGTGGACAGGGACTCCAAGAGACCCAGTACTTC. Its protein is CASSGGQGLQETQYF. The V and J genes are TRBV5-1 and TRBJ2-5, with 8 nucleotides matching TRBD1. CDR1 is SGHRS, CDR2 YFSETQ, per germline. V gave up 4 bases and J gave up 1 base; unmatched junction bases: 6. The CDR3 has 15 amino acids.

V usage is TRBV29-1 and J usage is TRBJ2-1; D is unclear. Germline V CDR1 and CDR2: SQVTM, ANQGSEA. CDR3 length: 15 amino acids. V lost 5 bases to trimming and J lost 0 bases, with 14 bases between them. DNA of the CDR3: TGCAGCGTTCAGGCTGGGTCTAACTCCTACAATGAGCAGTTCTTC. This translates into CSVQAGSNSYNEQFF.

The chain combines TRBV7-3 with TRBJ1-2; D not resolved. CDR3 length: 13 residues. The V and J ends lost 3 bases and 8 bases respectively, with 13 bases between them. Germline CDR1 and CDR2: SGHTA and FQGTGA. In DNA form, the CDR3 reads TGTGCCAGCAGCTTGTCATTCCATGGCGGCTACACCTTC. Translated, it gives CASSLSFHGGYTF. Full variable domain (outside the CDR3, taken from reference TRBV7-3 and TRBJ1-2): GAGVSQTPSNKVTEKGKYVELRCDPISGHTALYWYRQSLGQGPEFLIYFQGTGAADDSGLPNDRFFAVRPEGSVSTLKIQRTERGDSAVYLCASSLSFHGGYTFGSGTRLTVV.

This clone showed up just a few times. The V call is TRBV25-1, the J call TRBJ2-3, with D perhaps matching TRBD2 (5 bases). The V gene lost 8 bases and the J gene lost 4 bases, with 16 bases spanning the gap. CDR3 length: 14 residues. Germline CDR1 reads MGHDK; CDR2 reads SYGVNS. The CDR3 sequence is CASQVDFGADTQYF. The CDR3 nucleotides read TGTGCCAGCCAAGTAGACTTCGGGGCAGATACGCAGTATTTT.

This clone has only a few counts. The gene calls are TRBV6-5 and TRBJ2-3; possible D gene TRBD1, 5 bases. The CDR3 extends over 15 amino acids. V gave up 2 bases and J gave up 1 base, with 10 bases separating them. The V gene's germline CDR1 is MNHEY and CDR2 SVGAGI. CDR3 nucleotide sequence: TGTGCCAGCAGTTACGACAGTGGCCGCACAGATACGCAGTATTTT. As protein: CASSYDSGRTDTQYF.

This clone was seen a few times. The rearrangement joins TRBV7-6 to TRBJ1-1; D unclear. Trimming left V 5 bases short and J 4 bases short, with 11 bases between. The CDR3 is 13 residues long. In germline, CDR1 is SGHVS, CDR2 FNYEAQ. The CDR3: CASSPPSRTEAFF. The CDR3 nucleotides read TGTGCCAGCAGCCCACCCTCGCGCACTGAAGCTTTCTTT. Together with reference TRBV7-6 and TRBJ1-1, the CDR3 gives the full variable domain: GAGVSQSPRYKVTKRGQDVALRCDPISGHVSLYWYRQALGQGPEFLTYFNYEAQQDKSGLPNDRFSAERPEGSISTLTIQRTEQRDSAMYRCASSPPSRTEAFFGQGTRLTVV.

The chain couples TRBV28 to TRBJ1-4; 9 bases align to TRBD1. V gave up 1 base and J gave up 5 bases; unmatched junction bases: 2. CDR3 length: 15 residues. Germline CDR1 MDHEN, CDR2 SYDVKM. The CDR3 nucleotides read TGTGCCAGCAGTTTATTCGGGACAGGGAATGAAAAACTGTTTTTT. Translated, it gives CASSLFGTGNEKLFF.